This entry lists 7 T cell receptor beta chains sequenced from one sample in a study of cytomegalovirus exposure and HLA in healthy donors. The table came from immunoSEQ multiplex PCR; TCRdb's copy has only in-frame clones and leaves some out. The sample holds roughly 52,000 clones, 90% seen once. Sequenced material: PBMCs. These receptors were obtained from a man aged 18 to 35 in good health and CMV-seronegative.

The genes are TRBV18 and TRBJ1-3, with D perhaps matching TRBD1 (6 bases). Trimming stripped 1 base from V and 0 bases from J, with 13 bases between. The length of the CDR3 is 17 residues. Germline V lookup: CDR1 KGHSH, CDR2 LQKENI. CDR3 loop: CASSPRRGNPSGNTIYF. CDR3 bases: TGTGCCAGCTCACCACGAAGGGGGAACCCCTCTGGAAACACCATATATTTT.

V and J are TRBV28 and TRBJ2-1; 8 bases map to TRBD1. The germline CDR1 and CDR2 sequences are MDHEN and SYDVKM. V shed 1 base and J 9 bases; nucleotides not matched to a gene: 14. There are 17 residues in the CDR3. CDR3 region: CASSLYDFGRGLGEQFF. DNA of the CDR3: TGTGCCAGCAGTTTATATGATTTCGGCAGGGGGCTTGGTGAGCAGTTCTTC.

The CDR3 nucleotides read TGTGCCAGCAGCCCGGACGGGGTCGGGGACGAGCAGTACTTC. It specifies CASSPDGVGDEQYF. The chain has TRBV11-2 and TRBJ2-7, with a weak D call TRBD2 (5 bases). The germline V gene has CDR1 SGHAT and CDR2 FQNNGV. The CDR3 is 14 residues long. V shed 5 bases and J shed 5 bases, with 16 bases lying between them.

The chain links TRBV2 to TRBJ2-1; D not resolved. Germline CDR1 SNHLY, CDR2 FYNNEI. The CDR3 consists of 12 residues. V lost 6 bases to trimming and J lost 7 bases, with 10 bases between them. CDR3 sequence (DNA): TGTGCCAGCAGGCTGCTAGGAAATGAGCAGTTCTTC. It encodes CASRLLGNEQFF.

V is TRBV19 and J is TRBJ2-2, with D possibly being TRBD2 (5 bases). The ends were cut back, 4 bases at V and 4 bases at J, with 13 bases in the middle. Germline CDR1 and CDR2: LNHDA and SQIVND (reference sequence). The CDR3 is 15 amino acids. CDR3 DNA sequence: TGTGCCAGTAGTACGTCCGGGGTACGCACCGGGGAGCTGTTTTTT. It is translated as CASSTSGVRTGELFF. The full variable domain, in which reference TRBV19 and TRBJ2-2 provide the parts outside the CDR3, is DGGITQSPKYLFRKEGQNVTLSCEQNLNHDAMYWYRQDPGQGLRLIYYSQIVNDFQKGDIAEGYSVSREKKESFPLTVTSAQKNPTAFYLCASSTSGVRTGELFFGEGSRLTVL.

The V and J genes are TRBV5-1 and TRBJ2-5; possibly TRBD1 for D (6 bases). The CDR3 length is 15 residues. Trimming cost V 0 bases and J 2 bases, with 11 bases left between them. CDR1 and CDR2 (germline): SGHRS, YFSETQ. The DNA of the CDR3 is TGCGCCAGCAGCTTGGCCGGGACAAAACAAGAGACCCAGTACTTC. Protein product: CASSLAGTKQETQYF.

The chain is built from TRBV6-1 and TRBJ1-3, with 7 bases aligning to TRBD1. CDR3 size: 20 residues. The junction had 18 bases not matched to a gene; V was cut back by 4 bases and J by 0 bases. CDR1 is MNHNS and CDR2 is SASEGT in the germline V gene. CDR3 residues: CASSARPYLQGTDSGNTIYF. The CDR3 DNA reads TGTGCCAGCAGTGCCAGACCATACCTACAGGGGACGGACTCTGGAAACACCATATATTTT.